This is a list of T cell receptor beta chains from one sample in a study of blood T cell repertoires in COVID-19. The data were produced by immunoSEQ multiplex PCR, yet TCRdb's version contains in-frame clones alone and is incomplete. This sample has roughly 73,000 clones, with 70% to 85% found just once. The sequencing sample was made of peripheral blood. The receptor source for this set is a woman aged 55-69 years with acute or convalescent COVID-19. The CDR3 runs from the conserved cysteine through the conserved F or W. The D gene is left open where the match is weak. Clone size, where shown, is once, few, many, or a class for clones that have expanded.

v_call	d_call	j_call	clone_size	cdr3_aa	cdr3_nt
TRBV5-1	TRBD1	TRBJ1-2	few	CASSPGQFGGYTF	TGCGCCAGCAGCCCGGGACAGTTCGGTGGCTACACCTTC
TRBV4-1	-	TRBJ2-3	-	CASSQGEARSSTDTQYF	TGCGCCAGCAGCCAAGGTGAGGCAAGGAGCAGCACAGATACGCAGTATTTT
TRBV5-1	TRBD1	TRBJ2-5	few	CASRNGGTGETQYF	TGCGCCAGCAGGAACGGGGGGACAGGGGAGACCCAGTACTTC
TRBV24-1	TRBD1	TRBJ2-1	-	CATSDFTGTGYNEQFF	TGTGCCACCAGTGATTTTACCGGGACAGGTTACAATGAGCAGTTCTTC
TRBV30	-	TRBJ2-5	-	CAWADSAPETQYF	TGTGCCTGGGCGGACAGCGCTCCAGAGACCCAGTACTTC
TRBV11-2	-	TRBJ2-3	-	CASSFRFGGTDTQYF	TGTGCCAGCAGCTTTCGGTTTGGAGGGACAGATACGCAGTATTTT
TRBV18	TRBD1	TRBJ1-4	-	CASSQTGSNEKLFF	TGTGCCAGCTCACAGACAGGGTCTAATGAAAAACTGTTTTTT
TRBV28	-	TRBJ1-5	-	CASGAKAQHF	TGTGCCAGCGGGGCAAAGGCCCAGCATTTT
TRBV24-1	TRBD2	TRBJ2-2	-	CATSDPAGRNTGELFF	TGTGCCACCAGTGACCCAGCGGGACGGAACACCGGGGAGCTGTTTTTT
TRBV7-6	TRBD2	TRBJ2-7	-	CASSPMIGGLAGYEQYF	TGTGCCAGCAGCCCCATGATCGGGGGACTAGCGGGCTACGAGCAGTACTTC
TRBV25-1	TRBD1	TRBJ1-1	-	CASRGQGRNTEAFF	TGTGCCAGCAGAGGACAGGGGAGAAACACTGAAGCTTTCTTT
TRBV11-2	-	TRBJ2-1	-	CASSPPGIYNEQFF	TGTGCCAGCAGCCCCCCAGGAATCTACAATGAGCAGTTCTTC
TRBV24-1	-	TRBJ1-1	-	CATSDLQNTEAFF	TGTGCCACCAGTGATTTGCAGAACACTGAAGCTTTCTTT
TRBV29-1	TRBD1	TRBJ1-3	once	CSVIRDRAGNTIYF	TGCAGCGTTATCCGGGACAGAGCTGGAAACACCATATATTTT
TRBV6-1	TRBD1	TRBJ1-2	-	CASSERQGMNFGYTF	TGTGCCAGCAGTGAAAGACAGGGAATGAACTTTGGCTACACCTTC